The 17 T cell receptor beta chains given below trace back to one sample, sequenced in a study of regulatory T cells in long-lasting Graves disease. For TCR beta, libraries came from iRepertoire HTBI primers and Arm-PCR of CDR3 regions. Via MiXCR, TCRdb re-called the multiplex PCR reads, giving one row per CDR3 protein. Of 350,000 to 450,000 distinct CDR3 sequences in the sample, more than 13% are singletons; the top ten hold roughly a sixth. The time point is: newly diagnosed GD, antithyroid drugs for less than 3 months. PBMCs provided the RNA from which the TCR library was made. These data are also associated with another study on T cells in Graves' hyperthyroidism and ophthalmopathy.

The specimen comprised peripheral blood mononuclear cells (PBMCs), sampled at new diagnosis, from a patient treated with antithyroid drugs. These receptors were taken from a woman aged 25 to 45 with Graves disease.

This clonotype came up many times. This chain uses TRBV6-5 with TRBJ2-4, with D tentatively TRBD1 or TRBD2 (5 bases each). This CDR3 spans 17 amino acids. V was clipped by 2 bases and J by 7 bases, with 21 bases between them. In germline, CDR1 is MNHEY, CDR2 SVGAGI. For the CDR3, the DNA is TGTGCCAGCAGTTACGTGGGCTGGGCAGGGACCAGGAACATTCAGTACTTC. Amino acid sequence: CASSYVGWAGTRNIQYF.

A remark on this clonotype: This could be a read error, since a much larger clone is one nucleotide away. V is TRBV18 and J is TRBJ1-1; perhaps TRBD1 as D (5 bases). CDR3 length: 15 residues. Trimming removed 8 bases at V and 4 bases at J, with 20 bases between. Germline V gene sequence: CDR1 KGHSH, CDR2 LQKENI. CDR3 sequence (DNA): TGTGCCAGCGCCGGGTCAGGGATATCGGGCACTGAAGCTTTCTTT. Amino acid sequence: CASAGSGISGTEAFF.

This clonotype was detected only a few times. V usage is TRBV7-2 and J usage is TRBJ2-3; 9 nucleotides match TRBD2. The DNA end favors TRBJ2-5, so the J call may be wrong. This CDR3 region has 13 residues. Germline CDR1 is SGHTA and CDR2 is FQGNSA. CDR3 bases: TGTGCCAGCTGCGGGAGGGTAACGGAGACCCAGTACTTC. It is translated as CASCGRVTETQYF.

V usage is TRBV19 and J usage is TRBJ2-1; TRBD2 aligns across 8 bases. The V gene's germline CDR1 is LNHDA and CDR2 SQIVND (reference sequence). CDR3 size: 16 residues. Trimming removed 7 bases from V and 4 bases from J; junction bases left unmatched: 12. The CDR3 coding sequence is TGTGCCAGTACCCCCGGGGGGGGGCCTGGGTACAATGAGCAGTTCTTC. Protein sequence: CASTPGGGPGYNEQFF.

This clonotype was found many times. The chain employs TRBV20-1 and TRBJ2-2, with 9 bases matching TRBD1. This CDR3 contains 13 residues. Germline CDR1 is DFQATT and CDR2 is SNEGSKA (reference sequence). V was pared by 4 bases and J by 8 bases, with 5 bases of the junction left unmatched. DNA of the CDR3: TGCAGTGCTACCACAGGGGGCACAGGGGAGCTGTTTTTT. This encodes CSATTGGTGELFF.

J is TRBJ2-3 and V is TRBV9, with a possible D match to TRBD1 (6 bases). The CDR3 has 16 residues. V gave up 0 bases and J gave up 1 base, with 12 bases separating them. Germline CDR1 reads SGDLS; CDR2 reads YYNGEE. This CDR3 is CASSVEGETGTDTQYF. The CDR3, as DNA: TGTGCCAGCAGCGTAGAGGGGGAGACGGGCACAGATACGCAGTATTTT.

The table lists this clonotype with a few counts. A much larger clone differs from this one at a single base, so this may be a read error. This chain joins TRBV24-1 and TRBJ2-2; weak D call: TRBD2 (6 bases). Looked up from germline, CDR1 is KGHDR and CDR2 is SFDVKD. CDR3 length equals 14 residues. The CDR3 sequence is CATSPSVRTGELLF. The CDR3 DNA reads TGTGCCACCAGTCCTAGCGTTCGGACCGGGGAGCTGCTTTTT.

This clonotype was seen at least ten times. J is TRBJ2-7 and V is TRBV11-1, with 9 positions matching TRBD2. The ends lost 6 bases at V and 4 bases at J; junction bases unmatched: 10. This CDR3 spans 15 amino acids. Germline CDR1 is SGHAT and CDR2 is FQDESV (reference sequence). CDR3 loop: CASSFGTSYMYEQYF. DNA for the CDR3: TGTGCCAGCAGTTTCGGGACTAGCTATATGTACGAGCAGTACTTC. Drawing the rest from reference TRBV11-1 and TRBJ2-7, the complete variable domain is EAEVAQSPRYKITEKSQAVAFWCDPISGHATLYWYRQILGQGPELLVQFQDESVVDDSQLPKDRFSAERLKGVDSTLKIQPAELGDSAMYLCASSFGTSYMYEQYFGPGTRLTVT.

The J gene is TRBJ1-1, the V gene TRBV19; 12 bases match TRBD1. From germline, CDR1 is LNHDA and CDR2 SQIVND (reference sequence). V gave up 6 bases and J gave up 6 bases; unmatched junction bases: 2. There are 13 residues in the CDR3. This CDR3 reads CASSRDRGPEAFF. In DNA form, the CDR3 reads TGTGCCAGTAGCCGGGACAGGGGGCCTGAAGCTTTCTTT.

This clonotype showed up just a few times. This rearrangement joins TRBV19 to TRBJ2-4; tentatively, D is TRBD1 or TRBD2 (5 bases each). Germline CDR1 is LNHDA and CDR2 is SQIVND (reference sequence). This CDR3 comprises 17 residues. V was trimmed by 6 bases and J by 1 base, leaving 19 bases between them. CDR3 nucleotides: TGTGCCAGTAGCACCCTCTCCCAGGGAGTTGCCAAAAACATTCAGTACTTC. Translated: CASSTLSQGVAKNIQYF.

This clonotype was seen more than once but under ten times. DNA of the CDR3: TGTGCCACCTCGGGAGACAGGGGGCAAGAGACCCAGTACTTC. The encoded protein is CATSGDRGQETQYF. The genes are TRBV6-1 and TRBJ2-5; 9 bases match TRBD1. V was pared by 10 bases and J by 2 bases, with 8 bases of the junction left unmatched. CDR1 and CDR2 (germline): MNHNS, SASEGT. This CDR3 has 14 amino acids.

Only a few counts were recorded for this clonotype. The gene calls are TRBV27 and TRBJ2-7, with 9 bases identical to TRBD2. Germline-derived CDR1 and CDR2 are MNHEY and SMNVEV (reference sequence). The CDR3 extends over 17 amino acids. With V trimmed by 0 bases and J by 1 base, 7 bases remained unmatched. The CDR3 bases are TGTGCCAGCAGTTTATCGATAGCGGGAGTCCAATCCTACGAGCAGTACTTC. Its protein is CASSLSIAGVQSYEQYF.

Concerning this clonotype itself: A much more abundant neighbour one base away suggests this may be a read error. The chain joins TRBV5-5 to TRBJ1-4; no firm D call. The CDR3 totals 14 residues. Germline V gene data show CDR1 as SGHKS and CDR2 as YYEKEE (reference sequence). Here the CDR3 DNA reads TGTGCCAGCAGCTCGGGGATTACTAATGAAAAACAGTTTTTT. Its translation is CASSSGITNEKQFF.

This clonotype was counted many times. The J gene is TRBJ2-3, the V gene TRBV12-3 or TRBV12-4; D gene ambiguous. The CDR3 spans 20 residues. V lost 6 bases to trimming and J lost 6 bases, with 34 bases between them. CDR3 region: CASRSTSALLPGSPADTQYF. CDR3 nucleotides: TGTGCCAGCAGATCTACCTCCGCGCTCCTCCCGGGCTCCCCTGCCGATACGCAGTATTTT.

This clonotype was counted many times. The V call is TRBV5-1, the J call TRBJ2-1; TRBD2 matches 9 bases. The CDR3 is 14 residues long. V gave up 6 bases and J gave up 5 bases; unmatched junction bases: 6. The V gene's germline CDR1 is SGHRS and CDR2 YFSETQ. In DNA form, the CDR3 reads TGCGCCAGCATATCGGCGGGAGGGAACAATGAGCAGTTCTTC. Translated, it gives CASISAGGNNEQFF.

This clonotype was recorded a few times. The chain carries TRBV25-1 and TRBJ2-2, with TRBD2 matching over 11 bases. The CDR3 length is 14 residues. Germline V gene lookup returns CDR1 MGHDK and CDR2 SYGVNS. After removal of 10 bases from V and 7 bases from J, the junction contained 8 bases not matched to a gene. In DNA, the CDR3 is TGTGCCACCGTAGCGGGAGGGGGGCTCGGGGAGCTGTTTTTT. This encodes CATVAGGGLGELFF. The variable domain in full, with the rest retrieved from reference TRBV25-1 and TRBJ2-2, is EADIYQTPRYLVIGTGKKITLECSQTMGHDKMYWYQQDPGMELHLIHYSYGVNSTEKGDLSSESTVSRIRTEHFPLTLESARPSHTSQYLCATVAGGGLGELFFGEGSRLTVL.

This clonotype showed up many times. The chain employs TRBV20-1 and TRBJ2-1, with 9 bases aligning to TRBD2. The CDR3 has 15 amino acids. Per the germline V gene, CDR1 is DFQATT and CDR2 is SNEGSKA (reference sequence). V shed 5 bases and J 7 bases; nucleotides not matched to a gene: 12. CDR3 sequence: CSAPRSGGRVNEQFF. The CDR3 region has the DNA TGCAGTGCTCCTCGATCGGGCGGGAGGGTTAATGAGCAGTTCTTC.